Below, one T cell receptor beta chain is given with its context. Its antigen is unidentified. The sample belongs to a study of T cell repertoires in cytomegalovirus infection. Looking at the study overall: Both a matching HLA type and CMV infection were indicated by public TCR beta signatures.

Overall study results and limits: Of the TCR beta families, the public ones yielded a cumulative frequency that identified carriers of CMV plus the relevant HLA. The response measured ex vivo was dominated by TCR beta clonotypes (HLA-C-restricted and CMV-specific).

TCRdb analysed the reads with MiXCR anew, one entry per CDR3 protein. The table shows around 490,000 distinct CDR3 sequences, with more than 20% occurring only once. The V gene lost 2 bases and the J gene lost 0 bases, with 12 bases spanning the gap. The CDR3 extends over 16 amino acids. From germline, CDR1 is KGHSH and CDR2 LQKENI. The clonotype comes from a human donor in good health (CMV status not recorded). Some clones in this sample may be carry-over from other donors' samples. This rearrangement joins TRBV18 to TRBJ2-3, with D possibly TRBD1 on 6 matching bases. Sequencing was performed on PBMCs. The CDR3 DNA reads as TGTGCCAGCTCACCAACCGGGACACCTAGCACAGATACGCAGTATTTT. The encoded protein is CASSPTGTPSTDTQYF.